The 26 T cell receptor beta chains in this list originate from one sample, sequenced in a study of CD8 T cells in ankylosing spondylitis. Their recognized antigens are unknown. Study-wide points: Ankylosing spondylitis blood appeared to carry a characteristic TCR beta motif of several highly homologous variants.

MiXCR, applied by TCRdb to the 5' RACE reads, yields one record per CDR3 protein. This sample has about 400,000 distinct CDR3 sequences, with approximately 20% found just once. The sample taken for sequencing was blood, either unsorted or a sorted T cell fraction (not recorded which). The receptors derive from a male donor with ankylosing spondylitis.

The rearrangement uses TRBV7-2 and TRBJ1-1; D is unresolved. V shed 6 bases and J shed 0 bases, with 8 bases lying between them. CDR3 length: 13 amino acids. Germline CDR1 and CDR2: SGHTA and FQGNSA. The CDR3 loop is CASRTTMNTEAFF. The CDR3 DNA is TGTGCCAGCAGGACGACCATGAACACTGAAGCTTTCTTT.

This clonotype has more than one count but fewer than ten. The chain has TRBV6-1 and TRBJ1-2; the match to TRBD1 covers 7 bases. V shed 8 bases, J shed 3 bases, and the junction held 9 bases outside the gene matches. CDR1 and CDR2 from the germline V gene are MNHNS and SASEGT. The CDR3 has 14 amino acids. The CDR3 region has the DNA TGTGCCAGCTACAGATCCGGGACAGACTATGGCTACACCTTC. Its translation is CASYRSGTDYGYTF.

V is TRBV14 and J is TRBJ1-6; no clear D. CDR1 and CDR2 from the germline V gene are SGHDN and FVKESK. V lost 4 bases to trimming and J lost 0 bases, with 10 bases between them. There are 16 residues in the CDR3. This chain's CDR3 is CASSRTMSSYNSPLHF. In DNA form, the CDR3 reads TGTGCCAGCAGCCGTACAATGAGCTCCTATAATTCACCCCTCCACTTT.

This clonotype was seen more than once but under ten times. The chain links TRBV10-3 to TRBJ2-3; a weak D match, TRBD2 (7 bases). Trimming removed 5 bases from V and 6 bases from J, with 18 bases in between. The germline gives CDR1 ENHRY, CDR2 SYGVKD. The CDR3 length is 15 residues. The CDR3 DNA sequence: TGTGCCATCAGTCAGGCGGGGGCTCTGGTGGATACGCAGTATTTT. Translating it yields CAISQAGALVDTQYF.

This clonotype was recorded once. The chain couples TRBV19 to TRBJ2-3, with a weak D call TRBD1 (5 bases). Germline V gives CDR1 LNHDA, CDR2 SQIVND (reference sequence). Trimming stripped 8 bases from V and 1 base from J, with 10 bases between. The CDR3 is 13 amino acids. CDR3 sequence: CASLSRGTDTQYF. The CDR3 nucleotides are TGTGCCAGTCTGTCCAGGGGCACAGATACGCAGTATTTT.

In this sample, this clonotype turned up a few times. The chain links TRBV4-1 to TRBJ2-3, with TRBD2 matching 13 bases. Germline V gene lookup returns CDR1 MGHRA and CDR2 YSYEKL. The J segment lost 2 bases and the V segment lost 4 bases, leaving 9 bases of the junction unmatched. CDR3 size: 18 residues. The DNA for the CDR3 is TGCGCCAGCAGCCGGACTAGCGGGAGCCAAGTCACCACAGATACGCAGTATTTT. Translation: CASSRTSGSQVTTDTQYF.

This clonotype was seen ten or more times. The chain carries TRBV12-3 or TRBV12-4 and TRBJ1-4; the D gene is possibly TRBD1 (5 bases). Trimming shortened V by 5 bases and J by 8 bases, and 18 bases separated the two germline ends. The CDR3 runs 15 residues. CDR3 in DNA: TGTGCCAGCAGTCCGCACGGGGGGGGACGAGAAAAACTGTTTTTT. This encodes CASSPHGGGREKLFF.

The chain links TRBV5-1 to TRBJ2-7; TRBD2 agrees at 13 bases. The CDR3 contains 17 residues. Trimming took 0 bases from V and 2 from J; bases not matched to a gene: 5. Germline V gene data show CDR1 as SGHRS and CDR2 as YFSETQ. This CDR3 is CASSLDALAGGPYEQYF. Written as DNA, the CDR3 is TGCGCCAGCAGCTTGGATGCACTAGCGGGAGGGCCCTACGAGCAGTACTTC.

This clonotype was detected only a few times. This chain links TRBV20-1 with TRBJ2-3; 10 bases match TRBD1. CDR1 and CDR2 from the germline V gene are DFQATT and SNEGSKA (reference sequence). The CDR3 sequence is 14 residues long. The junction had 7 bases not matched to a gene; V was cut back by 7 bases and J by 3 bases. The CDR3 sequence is CSVGGTGETDTQYF. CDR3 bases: TGCAGTGTCGGGGGGACAGGGGAGACAGATACGCAGTATTTT.

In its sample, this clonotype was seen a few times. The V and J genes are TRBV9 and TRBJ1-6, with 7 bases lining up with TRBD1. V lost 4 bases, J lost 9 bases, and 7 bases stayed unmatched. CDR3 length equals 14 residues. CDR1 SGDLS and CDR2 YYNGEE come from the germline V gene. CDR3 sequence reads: CASSIRGESSPLHF. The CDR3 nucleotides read TGTGCCAGCAGCATCAGGGGGGAGTCTTCACCCCTCCACTTT.

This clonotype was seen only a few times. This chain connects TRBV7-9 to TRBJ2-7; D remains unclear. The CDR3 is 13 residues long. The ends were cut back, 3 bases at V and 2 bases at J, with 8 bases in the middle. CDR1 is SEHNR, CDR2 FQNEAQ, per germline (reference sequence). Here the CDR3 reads CASSFGNPYEQYF. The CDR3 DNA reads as TGTGCCAGCAGCTTCGGCAATCCCTACGAGCAGTACTTC.

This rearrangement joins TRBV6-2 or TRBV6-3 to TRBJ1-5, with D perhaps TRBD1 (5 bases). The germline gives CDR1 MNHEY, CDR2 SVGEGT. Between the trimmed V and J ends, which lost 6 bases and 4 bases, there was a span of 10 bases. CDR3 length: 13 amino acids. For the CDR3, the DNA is TGTGCCAGCAGCACGGACACTAATCAGCCCCAGCATTTT. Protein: CASSTDTNQPQHF.

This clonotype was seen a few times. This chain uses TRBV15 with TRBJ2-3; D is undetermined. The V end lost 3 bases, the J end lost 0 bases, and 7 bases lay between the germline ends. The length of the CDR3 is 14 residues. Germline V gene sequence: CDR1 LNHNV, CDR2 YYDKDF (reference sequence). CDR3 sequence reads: CATSRLLSTDTQYF. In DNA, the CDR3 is TGTGCCACCAGCAGGCTTCTTAGCACAGATACGCAGTATTTT.

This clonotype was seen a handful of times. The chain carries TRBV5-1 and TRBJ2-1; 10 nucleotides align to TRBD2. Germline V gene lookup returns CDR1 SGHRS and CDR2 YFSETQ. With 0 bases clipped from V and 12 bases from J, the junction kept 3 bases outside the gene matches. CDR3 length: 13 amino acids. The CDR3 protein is CASSLETSGPQFF. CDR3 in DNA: TGCGCCAGCAGCTTGGAGACTAGCGGGCCGCAGTTCTTC. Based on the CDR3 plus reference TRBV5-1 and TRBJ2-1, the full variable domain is KAGVTQTPRYLIKTRGQQVTLSCSPISGHRSVSWYQQTPGQGLQFLFEYFSETQRNKGNFPGRFSGRQFSNSRSEMNVSTLELGDSALYLCASSLETSGPQFFGPGTRLTVL.

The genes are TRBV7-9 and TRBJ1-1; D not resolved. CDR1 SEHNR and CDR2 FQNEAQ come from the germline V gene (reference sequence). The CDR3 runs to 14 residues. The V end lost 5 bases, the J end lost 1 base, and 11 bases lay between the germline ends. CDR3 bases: TGTGCCAGCAGCGCCGAGCCAGAGAACACTGAAGCTTTCTTT. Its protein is CASSAEPENTEAFF.

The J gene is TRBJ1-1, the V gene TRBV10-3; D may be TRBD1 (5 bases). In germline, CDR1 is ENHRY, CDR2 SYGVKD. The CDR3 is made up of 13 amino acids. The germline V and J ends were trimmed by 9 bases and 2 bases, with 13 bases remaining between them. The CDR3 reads CAISGGPNTEAFF. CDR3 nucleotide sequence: TGTGCCATATCCGGGGGACCTAACACTGAAGCTTTCTTT.

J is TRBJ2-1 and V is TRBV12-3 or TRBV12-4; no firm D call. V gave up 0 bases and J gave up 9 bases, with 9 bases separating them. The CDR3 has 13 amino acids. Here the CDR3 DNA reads TGTGCCAGCAGTTTAGCGCTAATAGGTGAGCAGTTCTTC. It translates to CASSLALIGEQFF.

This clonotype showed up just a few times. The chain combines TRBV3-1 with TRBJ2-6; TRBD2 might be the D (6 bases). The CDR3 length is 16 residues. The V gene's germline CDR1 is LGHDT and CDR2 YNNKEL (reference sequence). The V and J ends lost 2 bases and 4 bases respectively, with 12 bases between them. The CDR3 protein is CASSQLLGGGANVLTF. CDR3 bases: TGTGCCAGCAGCCAACTACTCGGAGGGGGGGCCAACGTCCTGACTTTC.

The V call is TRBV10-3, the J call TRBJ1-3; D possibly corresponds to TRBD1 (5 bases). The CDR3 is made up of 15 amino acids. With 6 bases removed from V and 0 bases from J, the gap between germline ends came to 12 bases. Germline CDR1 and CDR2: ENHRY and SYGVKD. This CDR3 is CAIRAQALSGNTIYF. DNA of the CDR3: TGTGCCATCAGGGCACAGGCCCTCTCTGGAAACACCATATATTTT.

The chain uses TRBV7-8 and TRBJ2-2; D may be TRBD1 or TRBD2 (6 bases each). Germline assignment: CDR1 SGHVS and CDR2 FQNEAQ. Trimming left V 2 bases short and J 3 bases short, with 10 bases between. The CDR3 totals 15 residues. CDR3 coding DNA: TGTGCCAGCAGCTTATCGGGGGCGGACACCGGGGAGCTGTTTTTT. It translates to CASSLSGADTGELFF.

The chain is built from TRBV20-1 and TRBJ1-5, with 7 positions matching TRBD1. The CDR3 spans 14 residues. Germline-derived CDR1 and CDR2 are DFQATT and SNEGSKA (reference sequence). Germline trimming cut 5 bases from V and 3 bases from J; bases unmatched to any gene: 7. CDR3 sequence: CSARRDSTNQPQHF. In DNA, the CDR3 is TGCAGTGCTCGTAGGGACAGTACCAATCAGCCCCAGCATTTT.

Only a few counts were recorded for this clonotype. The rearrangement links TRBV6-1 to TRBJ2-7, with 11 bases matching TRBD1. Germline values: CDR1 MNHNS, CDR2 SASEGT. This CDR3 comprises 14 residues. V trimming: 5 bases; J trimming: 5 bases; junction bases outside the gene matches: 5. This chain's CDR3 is CASSRDRGWDEQYF. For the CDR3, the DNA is TGTGCCAGCAGTAGGGACAGGGGGTGGGACGAGCAGTACTTC.

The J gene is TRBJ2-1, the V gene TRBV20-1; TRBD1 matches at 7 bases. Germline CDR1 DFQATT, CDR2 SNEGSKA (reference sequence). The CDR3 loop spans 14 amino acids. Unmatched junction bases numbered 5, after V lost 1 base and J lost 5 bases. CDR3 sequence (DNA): TGCAGTGCTAGAGGGGGGACAGTTAACAATGAGCAGTTCTTC. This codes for CSARGGTVNNEQFF.

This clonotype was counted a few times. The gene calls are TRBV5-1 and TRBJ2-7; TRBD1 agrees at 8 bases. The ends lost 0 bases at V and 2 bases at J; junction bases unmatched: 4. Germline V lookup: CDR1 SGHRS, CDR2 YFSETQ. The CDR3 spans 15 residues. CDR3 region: CASSLEGTGAYEQYF. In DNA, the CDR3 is TGCGCCAGCAGCTTGGAAGGGACAGGCGCCTACGAGCAGTACTTC.

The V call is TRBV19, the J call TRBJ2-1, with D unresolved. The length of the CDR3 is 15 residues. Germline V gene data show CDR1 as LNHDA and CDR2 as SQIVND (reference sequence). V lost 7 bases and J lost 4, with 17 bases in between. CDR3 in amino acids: CASTHFGQRYNEQFF. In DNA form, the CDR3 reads TGTGCCAGTACCCATTTTGGGCAGAGATACAATGAGCAGTTCTTC.

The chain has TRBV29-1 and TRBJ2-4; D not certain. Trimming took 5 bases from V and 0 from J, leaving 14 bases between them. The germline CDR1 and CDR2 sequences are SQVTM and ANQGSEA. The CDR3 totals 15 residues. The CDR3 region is CSVSQNRLAKNIQYF. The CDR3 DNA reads TGCAGCGTTAGTCAGAACAGACTAGCCAAAAACATTCAGTACTTC.